A selection of T cell receptor beta chains follows, all from one sample in a study of cytomegalovirus exposure and HLA in healthy donors. TCRdb's table, derived via immunoSEQ multiplex PCR, lists solely in-frame clones and lacks some. The sample lists approximately 110,000 clones, approximately 83% occurring once. Input material: PBMCs. Receptors were obtained from a man between 18 and 35 years old in good health and CMV-seronegative. Each CDR3 is given with its conserved first and last residue. D genes are given only for firm matches. Some rows have no size entry. The others give once, few or many, or a class for an expanded clone.

d_call j_call v_call clone_size cdr3_aa cdr3_nt
TRBD2 TRBJ2-2 TRBV7-3 - CASSSFGTSGSLVGTGELFF TGTGCCAGCAGCTCGTTTGGGACTAGCGGGAGTTTGGTCGGTACCGGGGAGCTGTTTTTT
TRBD2 TRBJ2-1 TRBV7-3 - CASSLTSSLAGGNEQFF TGTGCCAGCAGCTTAACGTCTAGCCTAGCGGGAGGCAATGAGCAGTTCTTC
- TRBJ2-3 TRBV13 - CASSPSGTGDTQYF TGTGCCAGCAGCCCCTCGGGGACTGGAGATACGCAGTATTTT
TRBD1 TRBJ1-5 TRBV19 - CASVQGNQPQHF TGTGCCAGCGTACAGGGGAATCAGCCCCAGCATTTT
- TRBJ1-4 TRBV19 few CASSSQNGGEKLFF TGTGCCAGTAGTAGCCAGAACGGGGGTGAAAAACTGTTTTTT
- TRBJ2-5 TRBV9 few CASSKRLEGTQYF TGTGCCAGCAGCAAAAGACTCGAGGGGACCCAGTACTTC
TRBD2 TRBJ2-7 TRBV5-6 - CASSGGTSSYEQYF TGTGCCAGCAGCGGGGGGACTAGCTCCTACGAGCAGTACTTC
TRBD1 TRBJ1-4 TRBV28 - CASSGPSRGRRTNEKLFF TGTGCCAGCAGTGGCCCCTCCAGGGGGCGGCGGACTAATGAAAAACTGTTTTTT
- TRBJ1-2 TRBV28 few CASSLISQEAYGYTF TGTGCCAGCAGTTTAATAAGTCAAGAGGCGTATGGCTACACCTTC
- TRBJ2-2 TRBV21-1 - CASTPMGGQGRTGELFF TGTGCCAGCACCCCAATGGGAGGACAGGGTCGCACCGGGGAGCTGTTTTTT
TRBD1 TRBJ2-7 TRBV7-8 - CASSSPGQGIYEQYF TGTGCCAGCAGCTCCCCGGGACAGGGTATCTACGAGCAGTACTTC
- TRBJ2-3 TRBV2 - CASQRPGEIFTDTQYF TGTGCCAGCCAACGACCGGGAGAGATCTTCACAGATACGCAGTATTTT
TRBD1 TRBJ1-4 TRBV18 medium-sized CASSHRQGTTNEKLFF TGTGCCAGCTCACATCGACAGGGAACAACTAATGAAAAACTGTTTTTT
TRBD1 TRBJ1-5 TRBV28 - CASSFEGTGLDQPQHF TGTGCCAGCAGTTTTGAGGGGACAGGGTTGGATCAGCCCCAGCATTTT
- TRBJ2-1 TRBV6-4 - CASSDSGGRNEQFF TGTGCCAGCAGTGACTCTGGAGGGCGGAATGAGCAGTTCTTC
- TRBJ2-3 TRBV2 - CASSFSFSTDTQYF TGTGCCAGCAGTTTCAGTTTTAGCACAGATACGCAGTATTTT
TRBD1 TRBJ1-1 TRBV29-1 - CSVGGQPNTEAFF TGCAGCGTTGGGGGACAGCCGAACACTGAAGCTTTCTTT
TRBD2 TRBJ2-5 TRBV27 - CASSTAGGQETQYF TGTGCCAGCAGTACGGCCGGGGGGCAAGAGACCCAGTACTTC